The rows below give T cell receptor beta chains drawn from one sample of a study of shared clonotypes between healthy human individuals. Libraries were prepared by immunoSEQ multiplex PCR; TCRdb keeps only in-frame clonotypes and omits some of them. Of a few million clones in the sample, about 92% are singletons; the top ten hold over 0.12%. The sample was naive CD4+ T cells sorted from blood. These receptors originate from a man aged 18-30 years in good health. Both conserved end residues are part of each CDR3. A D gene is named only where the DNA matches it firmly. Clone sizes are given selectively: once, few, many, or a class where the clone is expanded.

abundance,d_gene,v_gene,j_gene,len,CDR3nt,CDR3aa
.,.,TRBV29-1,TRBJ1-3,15,TGCAGCGTTGCCAGGATAAAGGGCTCTGGAAACACCATATATTTT,CSVARIKGSGNTIYF
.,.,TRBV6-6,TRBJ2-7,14,TGTGCCAGCAGGTCTCCCACAGGGATCTACGAGCAGTACTTC,CASRSPTGIYEQYF
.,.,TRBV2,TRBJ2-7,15,TGTGCCAGCAGTGAATTTAGCGGAGTAACCTACGAGCAGTACTTC,CASSEFSGVTYEQYF
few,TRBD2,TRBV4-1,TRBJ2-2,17,TGCGCCAGCAGCCGAGCTACTAGCGGGGGGGACACCGGGGAGCTGTTTTTT,CASSRATSGGDTGELFF
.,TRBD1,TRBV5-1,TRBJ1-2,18,TGCGCCAGCAGCCCCGGGGAGGGGGCCCTTCCCGCCTTTGGGGGCTACACCTTC,CASSPGEGALPAFGGYTF
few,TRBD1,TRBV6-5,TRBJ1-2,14,TGTGCCAGCAGTTACCGGGACAGTAACTATGGCTACACCTTC,CASSYRDSNYGYTF
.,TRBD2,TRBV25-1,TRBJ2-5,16,TGTGCCAGCAGTGAATCAGGACGGGGGGACCAAGAGACCCAGTACTTC,CASSESGRGDQETQYF
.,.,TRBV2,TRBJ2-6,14,TGTGCCAGCGGGGGGTCCTCTGGGGCCAACGTCCTGACTTTC,CASGGSSGANVLTF
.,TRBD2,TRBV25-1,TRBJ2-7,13,TGTGCCAGCACAGAAACGGGAGGGTTCGAGCAGTACTTC,CASTETGGFEQYF
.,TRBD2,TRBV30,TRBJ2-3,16,TGTGCCTGGAGTCAGGGACTAGCGGGAGGGGTAGATACGCAGTATTTT,CAWSQGLAGGVDTQYF
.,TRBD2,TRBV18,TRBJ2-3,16,TGTGCCAGCTCACCACCACTAGCGGGAGGAGTAGATACGCAGTATTTT,CASSPPLAGGVDTQYF
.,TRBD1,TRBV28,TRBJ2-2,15,TGTGCCAGCAGAATCCGGGACAGGGGCACCGGGGAGCTGTTTTTT,CASRIRDRGTGELFF
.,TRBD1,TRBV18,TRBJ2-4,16,TGTGCCAGCTCACCACCAACCGGGACAGGGGGGCACATTCAGTACTTC,CASSPPTGTGGHIQYF
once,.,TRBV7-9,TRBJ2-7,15,TGTGCCAGCAGCCCACGAATCGGTAGCTCCTACGAGCAGTACTTC,CASSPRIGSSYEQYF
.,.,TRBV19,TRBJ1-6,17,TGTGCCAGTAGTATAAGTCCCTGGGCGGCCTCGGATTCACCCCTCCACTTT,CASSISPWAASDSPLHF
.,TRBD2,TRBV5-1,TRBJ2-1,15,TGCGCCAGCAGCTTGGCCGCTAGCGGATACAATGAGCAGTTCTTC,CASSLAASGYNEQFF
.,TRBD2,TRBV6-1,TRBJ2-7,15,TGTGCCAGCAGTAGACAGGGACTAGCGGCCTACGAGCAGTACTTC,CASSRQGLAAYEQYF
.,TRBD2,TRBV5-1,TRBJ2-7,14,TGCGCCAGCAGGTTTACAGCGGGAGCCTACGAGCAGTACTTC,CASRFTAGAYEQYF
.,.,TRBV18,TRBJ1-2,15,TGTGCCAGCTCAGCGAATCGGGACGCATCATATGGCTACACCTTC,CASSANRDASYGYTF
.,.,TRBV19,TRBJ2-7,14,TGTGCCAGTAGTGAACGGGACGGAGCCTACGAGCAGTACTTC,CASSERDGAYEQYF
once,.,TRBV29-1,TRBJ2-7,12,TGCAGCGTGAGAGGGACGGACTACGAGCAGTACTTC,CSVRGTDYEQYF
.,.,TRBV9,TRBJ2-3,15,TGTGCCAGCAGCGTAGCTTATGGTATTTCAGATACGCAGTATTTT,CASSVAYGISDTQYF
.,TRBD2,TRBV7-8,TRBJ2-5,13,TGTGCCAGCACTCGCGGGGGGACGGAGACCCAGTACTTC,CASTRGGTETQYF
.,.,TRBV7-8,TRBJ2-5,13,TGTGCCAGCAGCCATGTAGGTCGAGAGACCCAGTACTTC,CASSHVGRETQYF
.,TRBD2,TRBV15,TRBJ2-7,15,TGTGCCACCAGCAGACAACTAGCGGGTCAATACGAGCAGTACTTC,CATSRQLAGQYEQYF
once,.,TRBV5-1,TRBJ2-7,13,TGCGCCAGCAGCCCTCAAGGGATCGGCGAGCAGTACTTC,CASSPQGIGEQYF
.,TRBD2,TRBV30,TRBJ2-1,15,TGTGCCTGGAGTGTACAAGCGGGGGGGTACAATGAGCAGTTCTTC,CAWSVQAGGYNEQFF
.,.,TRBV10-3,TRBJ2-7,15,TGTGCCATCAGTGAGTCGTCAGGGGCCTTCTACGAGCAGTACTTC,CAISESSGAFYEQYF
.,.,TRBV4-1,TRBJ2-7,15,TGCGCCAGCAGCCATGCCGGGCCAACCCCCTACGAGCAGTACTTC,CASSHAGPTPYEQYF
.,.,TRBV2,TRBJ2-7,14,TGTGCCAGCAGTAGATCTGCGCTAACCTACGAGCAGTACTTC,CASSRSALTYEQYF
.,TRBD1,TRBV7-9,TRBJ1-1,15,TGTGCCAGCAGCTTAGTCGGGACAGTGAACACTGAAGCTTTCTTT,CASSLVGTVNTEAFF
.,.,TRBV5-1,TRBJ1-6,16,TGCGCCAGCAGCTTGGCGGCGGGGAGGAATAATTCACCCCTCCACTTT,CASSLAAGRNNSPLHF
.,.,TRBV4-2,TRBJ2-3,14,TGTGCCAGCAGCCAAGATTTCTCTACAGATACGCAGTATTTT,CASSQDFSTDTQYF
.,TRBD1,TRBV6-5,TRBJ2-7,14,TGTGCCTGCCACCCGACAGGGCTATCCTACGAGCAGTACTTC,CACHPTGLSYEQYF
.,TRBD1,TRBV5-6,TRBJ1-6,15,TGTGCCAGCAGCTTCGGACAGGGGGAAAATTCACCCCTCCACTTT,CASSFGQGENSPLHF
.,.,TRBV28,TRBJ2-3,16,TGTGCCAGCAGTTCCCCAAGCGGAGATAGCACAGATACGCAGTATTTT,CASSSPSGDSTDTQYF
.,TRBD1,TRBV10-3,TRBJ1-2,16,TGTGCCATCAGTGAAACCCCGGACAGGGCCAACTATGGCTACACCTTC,CAISETPDRANYGYTF
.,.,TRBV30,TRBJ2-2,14,TGTGCCTGGAGCGTCTCCTCTAACACCGGGGAGCTGTTTTTT,CAWSVSSNTGELFF
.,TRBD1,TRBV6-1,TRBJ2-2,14,TGTGCCAGCAGTGAGACAGGGGAATGGGGGGAGCTGTTTTTT,CASSETGEWGELFF
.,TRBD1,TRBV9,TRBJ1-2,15,TGTGCCAGCAGCCTCACCTGGACAGGGGACTATGGCTACACCTTC,CASSLTWTGDYGYTF
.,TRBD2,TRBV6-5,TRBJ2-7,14,TGTGCCATCACGGGGGGGCGCGGCTCCTACGAGCAGTACTTC,CAITGGRGSYEQYF
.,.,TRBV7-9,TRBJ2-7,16,TGTGCCAGCAGCTTAGGAGGGGTTTCGCAGGGAAGCGAGCAGTACTTC,CASSLGGVSQGSEQYF
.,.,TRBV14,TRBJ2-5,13,TGTGCCACCGCGACAGGGAGGGGAGAGACCCAGTACTTC,CATATGRGETQYF
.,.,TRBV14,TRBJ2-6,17,TGTGCCAGCAGCGCCGGGGGGCGGGGTTATGGGGCCAACGTCCTGACTTTC,CASSAGGRGYGANVLTF
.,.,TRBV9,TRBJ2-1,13,TGTGCCAGCAAACCCGGGGACTACAATGAGCAGTTCTTC,CASKPGDYNEQFF
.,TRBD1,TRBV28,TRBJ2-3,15,TGTGCCAGCAGTAACCAGGGACAGCTCACAGATACGCAGTATTTT,CASSNQGQLTDTQYF
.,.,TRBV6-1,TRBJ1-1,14,TGTGCCAGCAAGTGGGAGACCGAGAACACTGAAGCTTTCTTT,CASKWETENTEAFF
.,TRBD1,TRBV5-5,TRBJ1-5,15,TGTGCCAGCAGCTTGGAGACAGGGGCCAATCAGCCCCAGCATTTT,CASSLETGANQPQHF